These 29 T cell receptor beta chains originate from one sample sequenced in a study of T-cell reconstitution after alpha-beta-depleted transplantation in children. Unique molecular identifiers were used to barcode this TCRbeta library. Via MiXCR, TCRdb re-called the PCR reads, giving one row per CDR3 protein. Here the sample spans 700,000 to 950,000 distinct CDR3 sequences, 16% being singletons. The sample was PBMCs, mostly from graft donor cells, taken 360 days after TCRalphabeta/CD19-depleted stem cell transplant. The receptors here all came from a male patient between 5 and 17 years old who had a stem cell transplant for acute lymphoblastic leukemia, so the T cells may come from the graft donor.

V usage is TRBV24-1 and J usage is TRBJ2-7; 7 nucleotides match TRBD1. CDR1 is KGHDR and CDR2 is SFDVKD in the germline V gene. Trimming removed 2 bases from V and 1 base from J; junction bases left unmatched: 7. There are 16 residues in the CDR3. This chain's CDR3 is CATSDSDRVGSYEQYF. In nucleotides, the CDR3 is TGTGCCACCAGTGATTCTGACAGGGTAGGGTCCTACGAGCAGTACTTC.

V and J are TRBV25-1 and TRBJ1-1, with 7 bases that match TRBD1. Germline assignment: CDR1 MGHDK and CDR2 SYGVNS. The CDR3 covers 13 residues. V gave up 2 bases and J gave up 11 bases; unmatched junction bases: 8. CDR3 sequence: CASSERGTAGAFF. The DNA of the CDR3 is TGTGCCAGCAGTGAACGGGGGACAGCCGGGGCTTTCTTT. Full variable domain (rest looked up from reference TRBV25-1 and TRBJ1-1): EADIYQTPRYLVIGTGKKITLECSQTMGHDKMYWYQQDPGMELHLIHYSYGVNSTEKGDLSSESTVSRIRTEHFPLTLESARPSHTSQYLCASSERGTAGAFFGQGTRLTVV.

This clonotype was seen repeatedly, ten times or more. The V gene is TRBV28, the J gene TRBJ2-1; D uncertain. This CDR3 is 11 amino acids long. CDR1 is MDHEN and CDR2 is SYDVKM in the germline V gene. Trimming shortened V by 7 bases and J by 10 bases, and 11 bases separated the two germline ends. CDR3 residues: CASNSLFEQFF. CDR3 nucleotides: TGTGCCAGCAATTCCCTGTTCGAGCAGTTCTTC.

This clonotype was picked up a small number of times. The chain carries TRBV5-1 and TRBJ2-2; maybe TRBD2 (6 bases). CDR1 is SGHRS, CDR2 YFSETQ, per germline. Trimming left V 4 bases short and J 0 bases short, with 13 bases between. The CDR3 has 16 amino acids. CDR3: CASSPRDFSNTGELFF. CDR3 bases: TGCGCCAGCAGCCCCCGGGACTTTTCGAACACCGGGGAGCTGTTTTTT.

This clonotype was detected ten times or more. The rearrangement joins TRBV29-1 to TRBJ2-1, with 7 bases fitting TRBD2. CDR3 length: 15 residues. The junction had 10 bases not matched to a gene; V was cut back by 4 bases and J by 4 bases. CDR1 and CDR2 from the germline V gene are SQVTM and ANQGSEA. The DNA for the CDR3 is TGCAGCGTTGCGGGGACTATTACCTTATACAATGAGCAGTTCTTC. Its translation: CSVAGTITLYNEQFF.

This clonotype was seen a handful of times. V and J are TRBV7-9 and TRBJ1-1; D is possibly TRBD1 (6 bases). V was shortened by 5 bases and J by 7 bases, with 11 bases between the two germline ends. CDR3 length: 12 residues. Germline V gene lookup returns CDR1 SEHNR and CDR2 FQNEAQ (reference sequence). The CDR3 loop reads CASSTGTLEAFF. CDR3 coding DNA: TGTGCCAGCAGCACCGGGACACTTGAAGCTTTCTTT.

The CDR3 sequence: CASSLMGQLNYGYTF. Here the CDR3 DNA reads TGCGCCAGCAGCTTGATGGGTCAGCTTAACTATGGCTACACCTTC. The V call is TRBV5-1, the J call TRBJ1-2; no clear D gene. V gave up 1 base and J gave up 1 base, with 11 bases separating them. The germline V gene has CDR1 SGHRS and CDR2 YFSETQ. The CDR3 has 15 amino acids.

As regards this clonotype: Given the absence of the conserved phenylalanine or tryptophan at the CDR3 end, a read error is likely. The DNA is left out, because the CDR3 cannot be placed on it with certainty; the CDR3 is given as TCRdb lists it. The chain couples TRBV3-1 to TRBJ2-7; the table's D call, TRBD2, has no DNA check behind it. The CDR3 totals 14 residues, both ends included. CDR1 and CDR2 from the germline V gene are LGHDT and YNNKEL (reference sequence). This CDR3 reads CASSQIAGGPVRVL.

This clonotype has a handful of counts. The chain recombines TRBV20-1 with TRBJ2-7, with TRBD2 identical over 8 bases. With 5 bases clipped from V and 0 bases from J, the junction kept 6 bases outside the gene matches. The CDR3 extends over 14 amino acids. Germline loops: CDR1 DFQATT, CDR2 SNEGSKA (reference sequence). CDR3 amino acids: CSASSGRISYEQYF. In DNA, the CDR3 is TGCAGTGCTTCGAGCGGGAGAATCTCCTACGAGCAGTACTTC.

The genes are TRBV30 and TRBJ2-2; 10 bases align to TRBD2. This CDR3 is 15 amino acids long. Germline values: CDR1 GTSNPN, CDR2 SVGIG (reference sequence). With V trimmed by 8 bases and J by 9 bases, 15 bases remained unmatched. The CDR3 protein is CARGRPSGGERELFF. The CDR3, as DNA: TGTGCCCGGGGGAGGCCTAGCGGGGGAGAGAGGGAGCTGTTTTTT.

The genes are TRBV9 and TRBJ1-1, with D tentatively TRBD1 (6 bases). There are 12 residues in the CDR3. V shed 2 bases and J shed 10 bases, with 12 bases lying between them. The V gene's germline CDR1 is SGDLS and CDR2 YYNGEE. CDR3 nucleotide sequence: TGTGCCAGCAGCGTGGTTGGGGGGGCAGCTTTCTTT. Its translation is CASSVVGGAAFF. The full variable domain, rest sourced from reference TRBV9 and TRBJ1-1, is DSGVTQTPKHLITATGQRVTLRCSPRSGDLSVYWYQQSLDQGLQFLIQYYNGEERAKGNILERFSAQQFPDLHSELNLSSLELGDSALYFCASSVVGGAAFFGQGTRLTVV.

This clonotype has more than one count but fewer than ten. This chain links TRBV24-1 with TRBJ2-3; D gene unclear. CDR3 length: 11 residues. Germline-derived CDR1 and CDR2 are KGHDR and SFDVKD. V lost 4 bases and J lost 6, with 4 bases in between. CDR3 coding DNA: TGTGCCACCAGTGAATCTGATACGCAGTATTTT. This gives the protein CATSESDTQYF.

The rearrangement joins TRBV11-2 to TRBJ2-3; D unresolved. The CDR3 totals 15 residues. Germline CDR1 is SGHAT and CDR2 is FQNNGV. V lost 3 bases to trimming and J lost 0 bases, with 10 bases between them. DNA of the CDR3: TGTGCCAGCAGCTTTATACCGGCGAGCACAGATACGCAGTATTTT. It translates to CASSFIPASTDTQYF.

This clonotype has just a few counts. This sequence joins TRBV5-6 and TRBJ2-4; the D gene could be TRBD1 or TRBD2 (6 bases each). The V end lost 0 bases, the J end lost 0 bases, and 13 bases lay between the germline ends. This CDR3 has 17 amino acids. Germline CDR1 and CDR2: SGHDT and YYEEEE. Written as DNA, the CDR3 is TGTGCCAGCAGCTTGGGGGGGGCGGAGATAGCCAAAAACATTCAGTACTTC. Translating gives CASSLGGAEIAKNIQYF.

This clonotype came up a few times. The chain has TRBV10-3 and TRBJ2-7; 7 bases match TRBD2. The CDR3 has 16 amino acids. With V trimmed by 2 bases and J by 7 bases, 14 bases remained unmatched. Germline CDR1 and CDR2: ENHRY and SYGVKD. CDR3 DNA sequence: TGTGCCATCAGTGAGAGGCTAGCGGCCTTGCCGGGGGAGCAGTACTTC. Amino acid sequence: CAISERLAALPGEQYF.

The chain recombines TRBV29-1 with TRBJ2-1; D remains unclear. CDR1 SQVTM and CDR2 ANQGSEA come from the germline V gene. V lost 5 bases, J lost 0 bases, and 11 bases lay in between. This CDR3 has 14 amino acids. CDR3 nucleotides: TGCAGCGTTCCCTCCTACTACTCCTACAATGAGCAGTTCTTC. Its protein product is CSVPSYYSYNEQFF.

V gene TRBV27 combines with J gene TRBJ2-7; possible D gene TRBD1, 7 bases. The V end lost 4 bases, the J end lost 2 bases, and 12 bases lay between the germline ends. CDR1 and CDR2 from the germline V gene are MNHEY and SMNVEV (reference sequence). The CDR3 has 14 residues. In DNA form, the CDR3 reads TGTGCCAGCAGTTCCACAGGGGAGGCCTACGAGCAGTACTTC. Residues: CASSSTGEAYEQYF.

The chain combines TRBV24-1 with TRBJ2-7, with a possible D match to TRBD1 (6 bases). Germline V gives CDR1 KGHDR, CDR2 SFDVKD. Trimming removed 3 bases at V and 2 bases at J, with 16 bases between. CDR3 length equals 16 residues. CDR3 protein: CATSDQAAGDPYEQYF. DNA for the CDR3: TGTGCCACCAGTGATCAGGCGGCAGGGGACCCCTACGAGCAGTACTTC.

There are many counts of this clonotype. V usage is TRBV5-1 and J usage is TRBJ1-1, with a weak D call TRBD1 (6 bases). This CDR3 has 14 amino acids. V dropped 3 bases and J dropped 5 bases, with 14 bases sitting between them. Looked up from germline, CDR1 is SGHRS and CDR2 is YFSETQ. For the CDR3, the DNA is TGCGCCAGCAGCTCGGACAGCCACTATACTGAAGCTTTCTTT. Translated: CASSSDSHYTEAFF. Variable domain in full (rest from reference TRBV5-1 and TRBJ1-1): KAGVTQTPRYLIKTRGQQVTLSCSPISGHRSVSWYQQTPGQGLQFLFEYFSETQRNKGNFPGRFSGRQFSNSRSEMNVSTLELGDSALYLCASSSDSHYTEAFFGQGTRLTVV.

This clonotype was counted a few times. The chain couples TRBV12-3 or TRBV12-4 to TRBJ2-2; D might be TRBD1 or TRBD2, each matching 7 bases. The CDR3 contains 15 residues. The V end lost 10 bases, the J end lost 4 bases, and 19 bases lay between the germline ends. Here the CDR3 DNA reads TGTGCCACCTCCCAGGGGGAGGGAGGCACCGGGGAGCTGTTTTTT. This translates into CATSQGEGGTGELFF.

V usage is TRBV28 and J usage is TRBJ2-1, with TRBD1 matching 9 bases. The CDR3 is made up of 20 amino acids. Germline assignment: CDR1 MDHEN and CDR2 SYDVKM. J was trimmed by 4 bases and V by 6 bases; bases with no gene match: 22. The CDR3 nucleotides read TGTGCCAGCAGCCCTCCATGGGACAGGGTACGGTCAGGGCCTTACAATGAGCAGTTCTTC. Encoded protein: CASSPPWDRVRSGPYNEQFF.

This clonotype was counted a few times. The chain joins TRBV12-3 or TRBV12-4 to TRBJ1-1; no definite D call. V lost 3 bases and J lost 5, with 16 bases in between. CDR3 length: 15 amino acids. This CDR3 reads CASSFPPAGGTEAFF. Here the CDR3 DNA reads TGTGCCAGCAGTTTTCCACCAGCGGGTGGTACTGAAGCTTTCTTT.

V and J are TRBV9 and TRBJ2-7, with 12 bases that match TRBD1. Germline V gene lookup returns CDR1 SGDLS and CDR2 YYNGEE. There are 14 residues in the CDR3. The trim removed 4 bases at V and 5 bases at J, leaving 4 bases unmatched. The CDR3 sequence: CASSTGQGANEQYF. CDR3 DNA sequence: TGTGCCAGCAGCACGGGACAGGGGGCCAACGAGCAGTACTTC.

The chain joins TRBV5-1 to TRBJ2-7, with D possibly being TRBD2 (6 bases). This CDR3 is 15 amino acids long. Trimming removed 0 bases from V and 3 bases from J, with 13 bases in between. Germline V gene sequence: CDR1 SGHRS, CDR2 YFSETQ. CDR3 region: CASSLDPGSYYEQYF. CDR3 in DNA: TGCGCCAGCAGCTTGGATCCCGGGAGCTACTACGAGCAGTACTTC.

The chain employs TRBV29-1 and TRBJ2-5, with D possibly TRBD2 on 6 matching bases. The V gene's germline CDR1 is SQVTM and CDR2 ANQGSEA. Trimming cost V 7 bases and J 2 bases, with 14 bases left between them. The CDR3 is 13 amino acids. CDR3 in amino acids: CSAGGRGQETQYF. The CDR3 DNA follows: TGCAGCGCCGGGGGAAGGGGTCAAGAGACCCAGTACTTC.

This clonotype occurred a few times. This rearrangement joins TRBV29-1 to TRBJ2-7, with TRBD2 matching 9 bases. With 2 bases clipped from V and 2 bases from J, the junction kept 4 bases outside the gene matches. Germline CDR1 and CDR2: SQVTM and ANQGSEA. This CDR3 has 14 residues. The CDR3 loop is CSVETAGGPYEQYF. In DNA form, the CDR3 reads TGCAGCGTTGAAACGGCGGGAGGGCCCTACGAGCAGTACTTC.

This clonotype was detected only a few times. As DNA, the CDR3 is TGTGTGTACGATAGCGGGCACAATGAGCAGTTCTTC. It codes for CVYDSGHNEQFF. The chain couples TRBV7-9 to TRBJ2-1; 7 bases are shared with TRBD2. This CDR3 is 12 amino acids long. The germline V gene has CDR1 SEHNR and CDR2 FQNEAQ (reference sequence).

This clonotype appeared many times. The chain uses TRBV29-1 and TRBJ2-5; TRBD1 is a possible D gene (5 bases). CDR3 length: 15 amino acids. Trimming removed 4 bases from V and 4 bases from J, with 19 bases in between. Germline CDR1 is SQVTM and CDR2 is ANQGSEA. The CDR3 DNA reads as TGCAGCGTTGCTGGGGCCGGTTTTTTCTCAGAGACCCAGTACTTC. Translating it yields CSVAGAGFFSETQYF.

The V gene is TRBV28, the J gene TRBJ2-2, with D unresolved. The germline CDR1 and CDR2 sequences are MDHEN and SYDVKM. Trimming cost V 7 bases and J 1 base, with 13 bases left between them. CDR3 size: 15 residues. CDR3 nucleotides: TGTGCCAGCACCGACATGGGGAAGAACACCGGGGAGCTGTTTTTT. This gives the protein CASTDMGKNTGELFF.